This is a list of T cell receptor beta chains from one sample in a study of blood T cell repertoires in COVID-19. Clones were read by immunoSEQ multiplex PCR, and TCRdb kept only the in-frame ones, dropping some. The profile covers roughly 100,000 clones, with roughly 84% appearing a single time and just under 4.5% taken by the ten largest. Material: peripheral blood. These receptors originate from a human donor in a cohort sampled during active COVID-19. CDR3s leave out the opening cysteine and the closing phenylalanine or tryptophan. Size values are once, few and many counts, or a class for expanded clones, and some rows have none.

J gene | clone size | V gene | CDR3 protein
TRBJ2-1 | - | TRBV9 | ASSVESGENEQF
TRBJ1-1 | - | TRBV5-4 | ASSSLSTEAF
TRBJ2-2 | - | TRBV5-1 | ASRIAGSTGELF
TRBJ1-5 | - | TRBV5-5 | ASSYSGIEDQPQH
TRBJ1-6 | - | TRBV7-6 | ASSRLTGDNSPLH
TRBJ2-7 | - | TRBV2 | ASSPGTGLREQY
TRBJ1-1 | - | TRBV6-6 | ASSPRAGLTLNTEAF
TRBJ1-2 | - | TRBV4-1 | ASSPIRTESYT
TRBJ2-4 | - | TRBV19 | ASSSGTANIQY
TRBJ2-6 | - | TRBV27 | ASSFRRAGANVLT
TRBJ2-5 | - | TRBV5-1 | ASSLAGSGGQQETQY
TRBJ2-2 | once | TRBV7-2 | ASSRQGLAGGNTGELF
TRBJ2-2 | - | TRBV3-1/TRBV3-2 | ASSHLSGTLRGGELF
TRBJ1-6 | - | TRBV7-2 | ASSLARGRYNSPLH
TRBJ1-1 | few | TRBV6-2/TRBV6-3 | ASSYDVRTEAF
TRBJ2-3 | - | TRBV24-1 | ATSDGKRGSTDTQY
TRBJ2-3 | - | TRBV5-1 | ASSLVPTDTQY
TRBJ2-3 | once | TRBV5-4 | ASSVLGPWAWGLGTDTQY
TRBJ1-1 | once | TRBV3-1/TRBV3-2 | ASRKTGASDEAF
TRBJ2-7 | - | TRBV4-1 | ASSRGLAGSYEQY
TRBJ2-3 | - | TRBV15 | ATSIRQGADTQY
TRBJ1-5 | - | TRBV6-4 | ASSDSKGSSPNQPQH
TRBJ1-5 | - | TRBV7-9 | ASSSQWLQH
TRBJ1-1 | - | TRBV7-2 | ASSQGTSGTEAF
TRBJ2-3 | - | TRBV2 | ASSAERGGGDTQY
TRBJ1-1 | - | TRBV12-5 | ASGLSGGAGTEAF
TRBJ1-6 | - | TRBV9 | ATAGSPYNSPLH
TRBJ1-4 | - | TRBV20-1 | SATRQGEKF
TRBJ2-2 | - | TRBV18 | ASSPSTGRELF
TRBJ1-2 | - | TRBV28 | ASSRGYGYT
TRBJ1-3 | - | TRBV4-1 | ASSAGGGASGNTIY
TRBJ2-6 | - | TRBV24-1 | ATGPPSSGANVLT
TRBJ2-1 | once | TRBV11-3 | ASSDPGTSGVRGEQF
TRBJ1-6 | - | TRBV7-2 | ASRPNRSLGSPLH
TRBJ2-5 | - | TRBV10-2 | ASSDTTGQETQY
TRBJ2-7 | - | TRBV28 | ASSLSPSPAYEQY
TRBJ1-5 | - | TRBV5-6 | ASSADNNQPQH
TRBJ1-3 | - | TRBV7-9 | ASSPSPRAAGNTIY
TRBJ1-3 | - | TRBV7-2 | ASSPARAGNTIY
TRBJ1-4 | once | TRBV4-3 | ASSQGLQGFRANEKLF
TRBJ1-1 | - | TRBV19 | ASSAPVRGGWTEAF
TRBJ2-5 | - | TRBV5-1 | ASSWGSGQETQY
TRBJ1-2 | - | TRBV18 | ASSRAGTGASMGGYT
TRBJ1-6 | - | TRBV21-1 | ASSTQGFNSPLH
TRBJ1-2 | - | TRBV15 | ATSPRGVAMYGYT
TRBJ1-1 | - | TRBV5-1 | ASSLGQGAVNTEAF
TRBJ1-1 | - | TRBV4-2 | ASSHLWITGTDTEAF
TRBJ2-1 | - | TRBV28 | ASRPPPGGSNEQF
TRBJ2-1 | - | TRBV11-2 | ASRRTGDNEQF
TRBJ2-3 | - | TRBV28 | ASSFRLARGDTQY
TRBJ2-1 | - | TRBV6-2/TRBV6-3 | ASSLGLAGGARDHEQF
TRBJ1-1 | - | TRBV28 | ASSSPAERYPEAF
TRBJ2-7 | - | TRBV24-1 | ATSENREGYEQY
TRBJ1-2 | - | TRBV7-9 | ASSVPKSGNGGYT
TRBJ1-1 | once | TRBV19 | ASNSGSPTMNTEAF
TRBJ1-1 | - | TRBV7-2 | ASSLGQNTEAF
TRBJ1-4 | - | TRBV29-1 | SVGTGPDGLF